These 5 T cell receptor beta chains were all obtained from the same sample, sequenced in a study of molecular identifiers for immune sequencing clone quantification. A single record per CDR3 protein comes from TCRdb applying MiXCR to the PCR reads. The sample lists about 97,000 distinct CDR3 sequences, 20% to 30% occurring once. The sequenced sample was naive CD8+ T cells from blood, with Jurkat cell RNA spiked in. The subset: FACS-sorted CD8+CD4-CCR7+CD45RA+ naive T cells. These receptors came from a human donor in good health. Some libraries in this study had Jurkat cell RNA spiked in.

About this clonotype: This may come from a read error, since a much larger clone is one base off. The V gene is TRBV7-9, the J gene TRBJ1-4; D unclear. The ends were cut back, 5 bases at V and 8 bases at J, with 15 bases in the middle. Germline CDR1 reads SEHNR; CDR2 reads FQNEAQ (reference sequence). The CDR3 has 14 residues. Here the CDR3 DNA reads TGTGCCAGCAGCCCTGTCGGACTTCAGGAAAAACTGTTTTTT. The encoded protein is CASSPVGLQEKLFF. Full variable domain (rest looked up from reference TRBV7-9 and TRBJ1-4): DTGVSQNPRHKITKRGQNVTFRCDPISEHNRLYWYRQTLGQGPEFLTYFQNEAQLEKSRLLSDRFSAERPKGSFSTLEIQRTEQGDSAMYLCASSPVGLQEKLFFGSGTQLSVL.

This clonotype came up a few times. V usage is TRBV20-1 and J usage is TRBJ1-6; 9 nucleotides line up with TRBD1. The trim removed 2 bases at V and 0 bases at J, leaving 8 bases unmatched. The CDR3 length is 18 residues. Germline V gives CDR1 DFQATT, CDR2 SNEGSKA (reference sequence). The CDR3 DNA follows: TGCAGTGCTAGATCGGAAACAGGGGGCTTCTCCTATAATTCACCCCTCCACTTT. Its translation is CSARSETGGFSYNSPLHF.

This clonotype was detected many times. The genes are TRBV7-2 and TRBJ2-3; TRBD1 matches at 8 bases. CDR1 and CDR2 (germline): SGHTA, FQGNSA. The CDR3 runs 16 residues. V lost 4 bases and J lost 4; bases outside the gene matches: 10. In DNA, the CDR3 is TGTGCCAGCAGCTCGGCGACAGGGGTCGGAGCAGATACGCAGTATTTT. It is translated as CASSSATGVGADTQYF.

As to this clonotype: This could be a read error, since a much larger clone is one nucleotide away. The CDR3: CASSLGTGTEELFF. The DNA for the CDR3 is TGTGCCAGCAGCTTAGGGACGGGCACCGAGGAGCTGTTTTTT. The chain uses TRBV11-2 and TRBJ2-2, with D uncertain. Germline V lookup: CDR1 SGHAT, CDR2 FQNNGV. This CDR3 spans 14 amino acids.

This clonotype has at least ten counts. The CDR3 sequence is CASSYPPIGGPDIQYF. The CDR3 bases are TGTGCCAGCAGTTACCCCCCAATAGGGGGGCCCGACATTCAGTACTTC. J is TRBJ2-4 and V is TRBV6-2 or TRBV6-3; D possibly uses TRBD1 or TRBD2 (6 bases each). Per the germline V gene, CDR1 is MNHEY and CDR2 is SVGEGT. Trimming left V 2 bases short and J 8 bases short, with 19 bases between. The CDR3 runs 16 residues.